This is a list of T cell receptor beta chains from one sample in a study of technical replicates of blood from several donors. Generated by immunoSEQ multiplex PCR, the TCRdb table keeps only in-frame clones and is missing some. The profile shows tens of thousands of clones, about 97% of them singletons. The specimen sequenced was T cells isolated from PBMCs. These receptors were collected from a human donor in good health. Each CDR3 is given with its conserved first and last residue. A D gene is named only where the DNA matches it firmly. The size of a clone is reported for some rows only, either as once, few or many, or as a class for expanded clones.

d_gene	v_gene	abundance	j_gene	CDR3aa	CDR3nt
-	TRBV19	-	TRBJ1-2	CASSQMLAERTSGYTF	TGTGCCAGTAGTCAAATGTTGGCCGAGAGGACAAGTGGCTACACCTTC
-	TRBV4-1	-	TRBJ2-2	CASSRQDLPNTGELFF	TGCGCCAGCAGCCGACAGGACCTTCCGAACACCGGGGAGCTGTTTTTT
TRBD1	TRBV27	-	TRBJ1-4	CASRLQGANEKLFF	TGTGCCAGCAGACTACAGGGGGCTAATGAAAAACTGTTTTTT
-	TRBV27	-	TRBJ1-6	CASSYGFGDSPLHF	TGTGCCAGCAGTTATGGGTTTGGAGATTCACCCCTCCACTTT
TRBD1	TRBV30	-	TRBJ1-2	CAWVQGDYGYTF	TGTGCCTGGGTGCAGGGGGACTATGGCTACACCTTC
-	TRBV4-1	-	TRBJ2-2	CASSLSRGSGELFF	TGCGCCAGCAGCCTTTCCCGGGGGTCCGGGGAGCTGTTTTTT
-	TRBV5-6	once	TRBJ1-1	CASRGLLNTEAFF	TGTGCCAGCAGGGGACTCTTGAACACTGAAGCTTTCTTT
-	TRBV7-8	-	TRBJ2-7	CASSFRQRDEQYF	TGTGCCAGCAGCTTTAGACAGAGAGACGAGCAGTACTTC
TRBD1	TRBV6-1	-	TRBJ2-7	CASSAEDRGLWEQYF	TGTGCCAGCAGTGCCGAGGACAGGGGGCTTTGGGAGCAGTACTTC
-	TRBV6-5	-	TRBJ1-5	CASSRRRSSNQPQHF	TGTGCCAGCAGCCGTCGGAGGTCTAGCAATCAGCCCCAGCATTTT
-	TRBV9	-	TRBJ2-6	CASYSGANVLTF	TGTGCCAGCTACTCTGGGGCCAACGTCCTGACTTTC
-	TRBV30	-	TRBJ2-7	CAWREYQGPNYEQYF	TGTGCCTGGAGGGAATATCAGGGTCCCAACTACGAGCAGTACTTC
TRBD1	TRBV6-1	-	TRBJ2-3	CASSRDRGPTDTQYF	TGTGCCAGCAGCCGGGACAGGGGGCCCACAGATACGCAGTATTTT
TRBD1	TRBV19	-	TRBJ1-1	CASNPTGWQHTEAFF	TGTGCCAGTAATCCGACAGGGTGGCAACACACTGAAGCTTTCTTT
TRBD2	TRBV5-1	-	TRBJ2-7	CASSLGLEWEFEQYF	TGCGCCAGCAGCCTAGGACTAGAGTGGGAATTCGAGCAGTACTTC
TRBD2	TRBV9	-	TRBJ2-5	CASSVGLVRETQYF	TGTGCCAGCAGCGTGGGACTAGTCAGAGAGACCCAGTACTTC
-	TRBV13	-	TRBJ2-5	CASSISMPFIHQETQYF	TGTGCCAGCAGCATTAGCATGCCGTTTATACATCAAGAGACCCAGTACTTC
-	TRBV27	-	TRBJ1-4	CASSLSGEVEKLFF	TGTGCCAGCAGTTTGAGCGGCGAAGTTGAAAAACTGTTTTTT
TRBD1	TRBV2	-	TRBJ1-6	CASSESQGVSSPLHF	TGTGCCAGCAGTGAATCACAGGGGGTGAGCTCACCCCTCCACTTT
TRBD1	TRBV6-1	once	TRBJ1-1	CASSEGTGAPNTEAFF	TGTGCCAGCAGTGAGGGGACAGGGGCCCCGAACACTGAAGCTTTCTTT
TRBD1	TRBV5-5	-	TRBJ1-5	CASSSDPGQINQPQHF	TGTGCCAGCAGCTCGGATCCGGGACAGATCAATCAGCCCCAGCATTTT
-	TRBV11-2	-	TRBJ2-7	CASSPISGYEQYF	TGTGCCAGCAGCCCGATATCAGGCTACGAGCAGTACTTC
-	TRBV30	once	TRBJ2-5	CAWTTHETQYF	TGTGCCTGGACAACACACGAGACCCAGTACTTC
-	TRBV5-5	-	TRBJ1-5	CASSLDGREATGNQPQHF	TGTGCCAGCAGCTTGGACGGCAGGGAGGCGACTGGCAATCAGCCCCAGCATTTT
TRBD2	TRBV28	-	TRBJ2-2	CASSPSGLTEIKNTGELFF	TGTGCCAGCAGTCCTAGCGGTCTAACTGAAATCAAGAACACCGGGGAGCTGTTTTTT
-	TRBV6-6	-	TRBJ2-2	CASSQGTGELFF	TGTGCCAGCAGCCAGGGTACCGGGGAGCTGTTTTTT
-	TRBV2	-	TRBJ2-1	CASNSRPPWGHYNEQFF	TGTGCCAGCAACTCCAGACCCCCATGGGGACATTACAATGAGCAGTTCTTC
TRBD1	TRBV12-5	once	TRBJ1-2	CASGRQGADGYTF	TGTGCTAGTGGACGCCAGGGGGCGGATGGCTACACCTTC
TRBD1	TRBV4-1	-	TRBJ1-4	CASSQGSTGIDEKLFF	TGCGCCAGCAGCCAAGGTTCGACAGGGATCGACGAAAAACTGTTTTTT
-	TRBV28	once	TRBJ2-6	CASSSGISGANVLTF	TGTGCCAGCAGTTCGGGGATCTCTGGGGCCAACGTCCTGACTTTC
TRBD1	TRBV5-1	-	TRBJ1-1	CASSFGQGEAFF	TGCGCCAGCAGCTTCGGACAGGGTGAAGCTTTCTTT